Reported below is one T cell receptor (beta chain). Its antigen is not identified. The sample originates from a study of CD8 T cells in ankylosing spondylitis. Study-level results: The authors reported significant enrichment of disease-linked clones in matched ankylosing spondylitis synovial fluid.

Quantitative barcoded 5'-RACE was used to prepare TCR beta libraries. TCRdb recomputed calls from the 5' RACE reads with MiXCR, one row per CDR3 protein. The sample yields a few hundred thousand distinct CDR3 sequences, around a tenth seen once. This clonotype originated in a female donor with ankylosing spondylitis or in good health (not recorded which). The sample comprised blood, either unsorted or a sorted T cell fraction (not recorded which).

For the CDR3, the DNA is TGTGCCAGCAGCCGCCCGGACAGGGCACAATACGAGCAGTACTTC. It encodes CASSRPDRAQYEQYF. The genes are TRBV5-6 and TRBJ2-7, with 8 positions matching TRBD1. In germline, CDR1 is SGHDT, CDR2 YYEEEE. The CDR3 consists of 15 residues. J gave up 4 bases and V 4 bases, and 10 bases lay outside the gene matches.